This T cell receptor beta chain is drawn from a study of shared T cell receptors in the human thymus. Assay: immunoSEQ multiplex PCR; the TCRdb copy retains only in-frame clones and omits some. The table lists hundreds of thousands of clones, 75% to 80% of them singletons, with about 0.014% in the top ten. With V trimmed by 3 bases and J by 0 bases, 4 bases remained unmatched. CDR1 and CDR2 from the germline V gene are WSHSY and SAAADI. This CDR3 spans 15 amino acids. The same sample was also used in a study of human thymus T cells. That report notes: Within thymic and blood repertoires, V and J gene usage appeared to be biased. What related research reported was that thymic repertoires overlapped highly among unrelated individuals.

The rearrangement joins TRBV10-2 to TRBJ2-7; 8 bases match TRBD2. This TCR derives from a boy under three years old with a congenital heart defect. The sample was thymocytes. The CDR3 region is CASSDGRGVSYEQYF. The CDR3 DNA is TGCGCCAGCAGTGATGGGCGGGGGGTCTCCTACGAGCAGTACTTC.